This T cell receptor (beta chain) was sequenced for a study of T cells in tuberculosis. Study conclusions and caveats: Some low-affinity tetramer-binding T cells may be absent from this sample.

The CDR3 loop spans 15 amino acids. V shed 1 base, J shed 11 bases, and the junction held 12 bases outside the gene matches. Germline V gene sequence: CDR1 SGHTA, CDR2 FQGNSA. Assay used: immunoSEQ multiplex PCR; TCRdb lists only in-frame clones, some missing. Of roughly 60,000 clones in the sample, around 81% are singletons; the top ten hold roughly 13%. Thawed, overnight-rested PBMC were stained with GMM-loaded CD1B tetramer, viability dye and anti-CD3, then sorted. C32 glucose monomycolate from Rhodococcus equi was loaded onto the CD1B tetramers. Before cryopreservation, the sorted PBMC lost their CD14-expressing monocytes.

The source is an adult woman with latent tuberculosis. The sequenced material came from CD1b-GMM tetramer-negative cells sorted from PBMCs. The J gene is TRBJ2-3, the V gene TRBV7-2, with 7 bases matching TRBD1. DNA for the CDR3: TGTGCCAGCAGCTTAGTTCCCGCTTCCCCAGGGGGGCAGTATTTT. This translates into CASSLVPASPGGQYF.